This T cell receptor beta chain was identified in a study of T cell responses to AZD1222 COVID-19 vaccine (dated by TCRdb to about 2021). In terms of the full investigation: AZD1222 recipients with second doses at about 4 weeks or about 12 weeks were pooled, because spike-specific TCR depth and breadth did not differ between schedules. TCR sequencing was performed for 230 to 250 trial participants, of whom about 200 were given two doses of AZD1222 and approximately 26 were given two doses of MenACWY control vaccine. Trial participants were enrolled by age into 18-55, 56-69 and 70-plus year subgroups, with about 150, 28 and 57 TCR-sequenced participants respectively.

The full study reports these points: No day 14 peak-response samples were available, so repertoires were characterized only after the peak T cell response. Most participants were white British and females outnumbered males, and the authors suggested that clonal diversity may have been underestimated. Only six or seven AZD1222 recipients were SARS-CoV-2 seropositive at baseline, limiting conclusions about previously exposed vaccinees. A significant rise in spike-specific TCR breadth and depth was observed after two AZD1222 doses relative to day 0 and relative to MenACWY recipients. Epitopes outside the regions mutated in the B.1.351 and B.1.1.7 variants were reportedly recognized by nearly half of the unique spike-specific TCRs. The 56-69-year group was small, and its depth increase did not reach significance, likely because of low power. The whole spike protein was spanned by vaccine-associated CD4 TCRs, and dominant responses were seen in regions 160-218 and 743-854.

Of note for this clone: There is no known antigen for this receptor. There are no base qualities to consult, and no much larger clone falls within one base.

According to the germline V gene, CDR1 reads MNHNS and CDR2 reads SASEGT. V loses 1 base, J loses 4 bases, and the germline ends lie 8 bases apart. Reading from cysteine to phenylalanine, the CDR3 counts 14 amino acids. Of all the DNA, just the CDR3 is kept, 42 bases in frame from base 1. The time point tag for this specimen amounts to: baseline before first vaccination. Vaccinee samples came from UK trials COV001 and COV002, including a single-blind randomized controlled phase 2/3 trial of AZD1222 (ChAdOx1 nCoV-19) in healthy adults. Trial participant PBMC samples were collected at day 0 and day 28 after the second dose for TCRbeta chain sequencing. The CDR3 regions of human TCRbeta chains were subjected to immunosequencing. Concerning the study's data processing: Repertoire TCRs were matched against a reference library of SARS-CoV-2-specific TCRs generated with the MIRA antigen-specificity platform. Breadth was defined as the fraction of unique TCRs that were SARS-CoV-2-associated. Depth was defined as the fraction of total T cells that were SARS-CoV-2-associated. Using the MIRA data, every spike-specific TCR was mapped to the spike region that the TCR reacted to and assigned to either a CD4 or a CD8 class. Log10-transformed breadth and depth values were compared by one-way ANOVA with Sidak's multiple comparisons tests. The table was pulled from immuneACCESS by TCRdb, which kept in-frame rearrangements only. Such tables lose some clones; where checked, under half of the loss comes from unresolved V genes, and the rest has no known cause. The V and J calls and clone size were taken over from that table, and D and trimming were inferred from the DNA. The sample table records approximately 170,000 clones; approximately 90% of these occur just once. 4% to 5.5% of the sample rests with the top ten.

This clonotype originated in an adult in good health. The chain is encoded by TRBV6-1 joined to TRBJ1-5; TRBD1 is perhaps the D gene, given 5 matching bases. This sample comprised peripheral blood, obtained on day 0 of AZD1222 vaccination. The nucleotide sequence is TGTGCCAGCAGTGAAGGAAAGGGGAATCAGCCCCAGCATTTT. It codes for CASSEGKGNQPQHF.